Given below is one T cell receptor (beta chain) in context. What it recognizes is unknown. Germline V lookup: CDR1 MNHNS, CDR2 SASEGT. This CDR3 comprises 16 residues. The germline V and J ends were trimmed by 6 bases and 2 bases, with 18 bases remaining between them. The sample belongs to a study of T-cell reconstitution after alpha-beta-depleted transplantation in children. Study-level results: T-cell numbers and diversity one year post-transplant derived largely from freshly generated T cells.

The TCRbeta library was prepared with unique molecular identifiers. TCRdb used MiXCR to reprocess the PCR reads, holding one entry per CDR3 protein. The repertoire includes around 450,000 distinct CDR3 sequences, 15% to 20% of them detected once, and 25% to 30% sits in the top ten. The specimen comprised PBMCs, mostly from graft donor cells, sampled 360 days after TCRalphabeta/CD19-depleted stem cell transplant. The receptor comes from a boy less than two years old who had a stem cell transplant for Wiskott-Aldrich syndrome, so the T cells may come from the graft donor. The J gene is TRBJ2-3, the V gene TRBV6-1, with D uncertain. Here the CDR3 DNA reads TGTGCCAGCAGACCAACAGCACGGTTTGTCACAGATACGCAGTATTTT. Its protein product is CASRPTARFVTDTQYF.